The clone carrying this T cell receptor (beta chain) was counted a single time. Its antigen is not identified. Nominally healthy donors were sampled, though unrecorded immune exposures were likely. This record comes from a study of cytomegalovirus exposure and HLA in healthy donors. The study ran its PCR with 60 Vbeta and 13 Jbeta primers. Some clones are missing from TCRdb's copy, which holds only in-frame ones; the method was immunoSEQ multiplex PCR. The sample has 130,000 to 150,000 clones, around 75% seen once. This CDR3 contains 16 residues. The germline V gene has CDR1 SGHRS and CDR2 YFSETQ. V shed 5 bases, J shed 3 bases, and the junction held 10 bases outside the gene matches. Findings and caveats of the study: In a later analysis, the majority of CMV-associated beta chains seemingly showed HLA restriction. Because they were indistinguishable, some V segments, including TRBV6-2 and TRBV6-3, were excluded. CMV serostatus was the sole immune exposure data available.

The genes are TRBV5-1 and TRBJ2-7, with 11 nucleotides matching TRBD1. Source material: PBMCs. The sequence was obtained from a man in his 60s in good health and CMV-seronegative. CDR3 sequence: CASRIYSGTGGYEQYF. The CDR3 nucleotides read TGCGCCAGCAGAATTTATTCCGGGACAGGGGGCTACGAGCAGTACTTC.